The source of this T cell receptor beta chain is a study of blood T cell repertoires in COVID-19. Study-wide background: Donors in the United States, Italy and Spain gave samples during acute or convalescent COVID-19. PBMCs, B-cell-depleted T cells, or T cells provided the cDNA or gDNA that made up the material.

V lost 3 bases and J lost 0, with 10 bases in between. Germline V CDR1 and CDR2: LNHDA, SQIVND (reference sequence). The CDR3 covers 15 residues. In the original workflow: Reference gene primer amplification in the assay estimated nucleated cell counts. Libraries were prepared by immunoSEQ multiplex PCR; TCRdb keeps only in-frame clonotypes and omits some of them. For V, J and clone size, that table is used; D and trimming come from the DNA. The profile covers fewer than 75,000 clones, with about 88% appearing a single time and approximately 3.5% taken by the ten largest. This TCR came from a man between 70 and 80 years old with acute or convalescent COVID-19. The sequenced sample consisted of peripheral blood. The chain employs TRBV19 and TRBJ2-3, with D possibly being TRBD2 (6 bases). This CDR3 reads CASSISGYSTDTQYF. The CDR3 region has the DNA TGTGCCAGTAGTATCAGCGGGTATAGCACAGATACGCAGTATTTT.